A single sample gave rise to the 13 T cell receptor beta chains below, sequenced in a study of shared clonotypes between healthy human individuals. Measured with immunoSEQ multiplex PCR; TCRdb has only the in-frame clones, and not every one. This table has about 2.4 million clones, 93% appearing once. Sequencing was carried out using naive CD4+ T cells from PBMCs. Stated subset: CD45RA+ positively selected. The receptors originated from a man between 18 and 29 years old in good health. Some clones in this sample may be carry-over from other donors' samples.

This chain joins TRBV6-1 and TRBJ2-1; D is unresolved. Germline V CDR1 and CDR2: MNHNS, SASEGT. This CDR3 is 13 amino acids long. The ends were cut back, 4 bases at V and 3 bases at J, with 7 bases in the middle. The CDR3 DNA is TGTGCCAGCAGTGGCGGCTTCTACAATGAGCAGTTCTTC. It specifies CASSGGFYNEQFF.

As to this clone: Additional DNA sequences in this sample encode the identical CDR3. The V call is TRBV18, the J call TRBJ2-7, with TRBD2 identical over 7 bases. V lost 2 bases, J lost 3 bases, and 1 base stayed unmatched. Germline V gives CDR1 KGHSH, CDR2 LQKENI. The CDR3 has 13 residues. Here the CDR3 DNA reads TGTGCCAGCTCACCAGGACTAGTCTACGAGCAGTACTTC. Encoded protein: CASSPGLVYEQYF.

V is TRBV5-1 and J is TRBJ2-2, with 10 bases lining up with TRBD1. The germline CDR1 and CDR2 sequences are SGHRS and YFSETQ. V dropped 4 bases and J dropped 5; count of bases not matched to a gene: 2. This CDR3 is built from 14 residues. The CDR3 reads CASSQDRGTGELFF. Written as DNA, the CDR3 is TGCGCCAGCAGCCAGGACAGGGGGACCGGGGAGCTGTTTTTT.

This clone was seen just once. The V gene is TRBV6-5, the J gene TRBJ2-7; 10 bases fit TRBD2. Trimming removed 8 bases from V and 4 bases from J; junction bases left unmatched: 8. The CDR3 has 14 amino acids. CDR1 and CDR2 (germline): MNHEY, SVGAGI. The DNA of the CDR3 is TGTGCCAGCCGACCTACTAGCGGGACTTACGAGCAGTACTTC. Protein sequence: CASRPTSGTYEQYF.

The chain uses TRBV4-1 and TRBJ1-1; 7 positions match TRBD1. V was clipped by 4 bases and J by 1 base; unmatched bases: 6. The CDR3 is made up of 15 amino acids. Germline V gene sequence: CDR1 MGHRA, CDR2 YSYEKL. The CDR3 region has the DNA TGCGCCAGCAGCCGCTTAGGGGGCGCGAACACTGAAGCTTTCTTT. This gives the protein CASSRLGGANTEAFF.

The chain links TRBV9 to TRBJ2-3; tentatively, D is TRBD2 (6 bases). The V gene's germline CDR1 is SGDLS and CDR2 YYNGEE. This CDR3 has 16 residues. V lost 0 bases and J lost 0, with 11 bases in between. The CDR3: CASSVDGSGSTDTQYF. The DNA for the CDR3 is TGTGCCAGCAGCGTAGACGGTAGCGGTAGCACAGATACGCAGTATTTT. Variable domain in full (rest from reference TRBV9 and TRBJ2-3): DSGVTQTPKHLITATGQRVTLRCSPRSGDLSVYWYQQSLDQGLQFLIQYYNGEERAKGNILERFSAQQFPDLHSELNLSSLELGDSALYFCASSVDGSGSTDTQYFGPGTRLTVL.

The chain uses TRBV28 and TRBJ2-2; D uncertain. The CDR3 contains 13 residues. Germline V CDR1 and CDR2: MDHEN, SYDVKM. Trimming removed 7 bases at V and 0 bases at J, with 6 bases between. The CDR3 region is CASTRPNTGELFF. CDR3 bases: TGTGCCAGCACCCGGCCGAACACCGGGGAGCTGTTTTTT.

The chain employs TRBV7-8 and TRBJ2-7; D possibly corresponds to TRBD1 (6 bases). V dropped 2 bases and J dropped 6 bases, with 20 bases sitting between them. The germline gives CDR1 SGHVS, CDR2 FQNEAQ. This CDR3 is built from 16 residues. Here the CDR3 reads CASSLRSSGRGPEQYF. The CDR3 coding sequence is TGTGCCAGCAGCTTACGGTCTTCGGGCAGGGGACCCGAGCAGTACTTC.

This chain joins TRBV4-1 and TRBJ2-3; D call uncertain. The CDR3 totals 14 residues. Germline V gives CDR1 MGHRA, CDR2 YSYEKL. Trimming shortened V by 1 base and J by 9 bases, and 14 bases separated the two germline ends. The CDR3 bases are TGCGCCAGCAGCCAAGGCTCTACGTCAGGAACGCAGTATTTT. Protein: CASSQGSTSGTQYF.

The J gene is TRBJ1-1, the V gene TRBV28; D uncertain. Germline V gives CDR1 MDHEN, CDR2 SYDVKM. The CDR3 has 15 amino acids. The V and J ends lost 6 bases and 7 bases respectively, with 21 bases between them. The CDR3 protein is CASSPPYPERGEAFF. Written as DNA, the CDR3 is TGTGCCAGCAGCCCACCATACCCGGAACGGGGTGAAGCTTTCTTT.

The chain joins TRBV6-1 to TRBJ1-2; no definite D call. CDR3 length: 12 amino acids. Trimming left V 2 bases short and J 2 bases short, with 3 bases between. Looked up from germline, CDR1 is MNHNS and CDR2 is SASEGT. CDR3 nucleotide sequence: TGTGCCAGCAGTGAAAAAAACTATGGCTACACCTTC. It translates to CASSEKNYGYTF.

This rearrangement joins TRBV28 to TRBJ2-7, with D maybe TRBD1 (6 bases). This CDR3 comprises 12 residues. Germline CDR1 MDHEN, CDR2 SYDVKM. Trimming removed 5 bases from V and 10 bases from J, with 15 bases in between. The CDR3 bases are TGTGCCAGCAGTCCCTCGACAGGCCGACAGTACTTC. Residues: CASSPSTGRQYF.

The chain couples TRBV19 to TRBJ2-3; D might be TRBD1 (6 bases). This CDR3 is built from 13 residues. Trimming stripped 4 bases from V and 1 base from J, with 6 bases between. Germline-derived CDR1 and CDR2 are LNHDA and SQIVND (reference sequence). CDR3 protein: CASSKGGTDTQYF. The CDR3 nucleotides read TGTGCCAGTAGTAAGGGGGGCACAGATACGCAGTATTTT.